These 5 T cell receptor beta chains came from one sample sequenced in a study of T-cell reconstitution after alpha-beta-depleted transplantation in children. Researchers prepared the TCRbeta library using unique molecular identifiers, the study reports. TCRdb recomputed calls from the PCR reads with MiXCR, one row per CDR3 protein. The sample contains roughly 400,000 distinct CDR3 sequences, 43% of which appear only once. The specimen comprised PBMCs, sampled before TCRalphabeta/CD19-depleted stem cell transplant. The receptors stem from a girl aged 2 to 9 with aplastic anemia, due to receive a stem cell transplant.

This clonotype was picked up a small number of times. J is TRBJ2-5 and V is TRBV10-3, with TRBD2 matching 8 bases. CDR1 ENHRY and CDR2 SYGVKD come from the germline V gene. The CDR3 runs 13 residues. Trimming removed 4 bases from V and 2 bases from J; junction bases left unmatched: 0. The CDR3 DNA reads as TGTGCCATCAGTGGACTAGCGCAAGAGACCCAGTACTTC. It yields the protein CAISGLAQETQYF.

CDR3 DNA sequence: TGTGCCAGCAGCTTAGATCTAGCGGGAGAAAGTTGGAATGAGCAGTTCTTC. Translating gives CASSLDLAGESWNEQFF. The gene calls are TRBV11-3 and TRBJ2-1; 10 bases line up with TRBD2. CDR1 is SGHNT, CDR2 YENEEA, per germline. CDR3 length equals 17 residues. V trimming: 0 bases; J trimming: 7 bases; junction bases outside the gene matches: 9.

This clonotype was counted between two and nine times. The V call is TRBV6-1, the J call TRBJ2-7, with 8 bases lining up with TRBD1. Trimming at V came to 6 bases and at J to 6 bases, leaving 7 bases not matched to a gene. The germline gives CDR1 MNHNS, CDR2 SASEGT. This CDR3 region has 13 residues. The CDR3 sequence is CASRSGQGAEQYF. The CDR3 region has the DNA TGTGCCAGCAGATCCGGACAGGGAGCCGAGCAGTACTTC.

The chain joins TRBV3-1 to TRBJ2-1; 11 nucleotides agree with TRBD2. V lost 0 bases to trimming and J lost 3 bases; unmatched junction nucleotides: 4. The CDR3 is 17 residues long. Germline-derived CDR1 and CDR2 are LGHDT and YNNKEL (reference sequence). CDR3 coding DNA: TGTGCCAGCAGCCAAGAGGGAACTAGCGGGGGCTACAATGAGCAGTTCTTC. Residues: CASSQEGTSGGYNEQFF.

J is TRBJ1-5 and V is TRBV30, with a tentative D call TRBD1 (6 bases). Trimming removed 0 bases at V and 7 bases at J, with 16 bases between. CDR1 and CDR2 (germline): GTSNPN, SVGIG (reference sequence). The CDR3 extends over 15 amino acids. CDR3 in DNA: TGTGCCTGGAGTGTCCGCGGCGGGGGCTACCAGCCCCAGCATTTT. It yields the protein CAWSVRGGGYQPQHF.